This passage covers 25 T cell receptor beta chains from one sample sequenced in a study of blood T cell repertoires in COVID-19. Using immunoSEQ multiplex PCR, the repertoire was profiled, and TCRdb retains in-frame clones only, with some absent. The table shows 200,000 to 250,000 clones, with approximately 87% occurring only once. Sample: peripheral blood. These receptors were collected from a woman in her forties or fifties with acute or convalescent COVID-19.

V usage is TRBV7-9 and J usage is TRBJ2-5, with TRBD2 matching over 7 bases. V gave up 1 base and J gave up 4 bases; unmatched junction bases: 3. The CDR3 is 14 residues long. Germline CDR1 is SEHNR and CDR2 is FQNEAQ (reference sequence). The CDR3 DNA follows: TGTGCCAGCAGCTTAGTTTCGGGGGGAGAGACCCAGTACTTC. Translation: CASSLVSGGETQYF.

This clone was counted once. The chain couples TRBV7-9 to TRBJ2-5, with 11 bases aligning to TRBD2. The V and J ends lost 4 bases and 4 bases, in that order; junction bases with no gene match: 5. Germline CDR1 and CDR2: SEHNR and FQNEAQ (reference sequence). The CDR3 is made up of 15 amino acids. The CDR3 here is CASSSLAGGGETQYF. The DNA for the CDR3 is TGTGCCAGCAGCTCCCTAGCGGGGGGCGGAGAGACCCAGTACTTC. Combining the CDR3 with reference TRBV7-9 and TRBJ2-5 gives the whole variable domain DTGVSQNPRHKITKRGQNVTFRCDPISEHNRLYWYRQTLGQGPEFLTYFQNEAQLEKSRLLSDRFSAERPKGSFSTLEIQRTEQGDSAMYLCASSSLAGGGETQYFGPGTRLLVL.

The chain recombines TRBV14 with TRBJ2-3; D gene ambiguous. Germline CDR1 is SGHDN and CDR2 is FVKESK. CDR3 length equals 14 residues. The V end lost 0 bases, the J end lost 5 bases, and 9 bases lay between the germline ends. In nucleotides, the CDR3 is TGTGCCAGCAGCCAAGATCGTAGCCGAGATACGCAGTATTTT. This codes for CASSQDRSRDTQYF.

The V and J genes are TRBV18 and TRBJ1-4; D remains unclear. Germline lookup yields CDR1 KGHSH and CDR2 LQKENI. The V and J ends lost 2 bases and 0 bases respectively, with 4 bases between them. The CDR3 sequence is 14 residues long. The CDR3 spells CASSPETTNEKLFF. The CDR3, as DNA: TGTGCCAGCTCACCAGAGACAACTAATGAAAAACTGTTTTTT.

This clone appeared once. This chain joins TRBV6-2 or TRBV6-3 and TRBJ2-1; 10 bases fit TRBD2. J gave up 9 bases and V 4 bases, and 6 bases lay outside the gene matches. The CDR3 runs 14 residues. Germline lookup yields CDR1 MNHEY and CDR2 SVGEGT. CDR3 nucleotides: TGTGCCAGCAGTTCCAGCGGGGGGGCCGGTGAGCAGTTCTTC. It yields the protein CASSSSGGAGEQFF.

In its sample, this clone was seen a few times. The chain carries TRBV19 and TRBJ2-7; weak D call: TRBD2 (6 bases). Germline CDR1 is LNHDA and CDR2 is SQIVND (reference sequence). The CDR3 sequence is 15 residues long. V was clipped by 3 bases and J by 2 bases, with 14 bases between them. This chain's CDR3 is CASSIGGGATYEQYF. CDR3 in DNA: TGTGCCAGTAGTATTGGAGGCGGGGCTACCTACGAGCAGTACTTC. The full variable domain, in which reference TRBV19 and TRBJ2-7 provide the parts outside the CDR3, is DGGITQSPKYLFRKEGQNVTLSCEQNLNHDAMYWYRQDPGQGLRLIYYSQIVNDFQKGDIAEGYSVSREKKESFPLTVTSAQKNPTAFYLCASSIGGGATYEQYFGPGTRLTVT.

This clone was seen a single time. The chain couples TRBV5-5 to TRBJ1-2, with 7 bases aligning to TRBD1. Germline V gene lookup returns CDR1 SGHKS and CDR2 YYEKEE (reference sequence). Losses at the gene ends were 1 base for V and 4 bases for J; bases not matched to a gene: 10. This CDR3 is built from 16 residues. CDR3 amino acids: CASSLSGQRKSYGYTF. Written as DNA, the CDR3 is TGTGCCAGCAGCTTGTCGGGACAGAGGAAGAGCTATGGCTACACCTTC.

This clone was seen more than once but under ten times. The chain carries TRBV7-9 and TRBJ2-2; D perhaps matches TRBD1 (6 bases). The V end lost 2 bases, the J end lost 3 bases, and 7 bases lay between the germline ends. The CDR3 has 14 amino acids. CDR1 is SEHNR, CDR2 FQNEAQ, per germline (reference sequence). In DNA form, the CDR3 reads TGTGCCAGCAGCTTAAACAGGGACACCGGGGAGCTGTTTTTT. Translation: CASSLNRDTGELFF.

The chain couples TRBV4-3 to TRBJ1-2; D gene ambiguous. From germline, CDR1 is LGHNA and CDR2 YSLEER. The CDR3 is made up of 15 amino acids. Trimming pared 0 bases from V and 3 bases from J, leaving 11 bases between. DNA of the CDR3: TGCGCCAGCAGCCAAGATAATACAGAATACTATGGCTACACCTTC. It codes for CASSQDNTEYYGYTF.

The chain carries TRBV6-6 and TRBJ1-1; no firm D call. The length of the CDR3 is 14 residues. Germline V gives CDR1 MNHNY, CDR2 SVGAGI (reference sequence). The V gene lost 8 bases and the J gene lost 1 base, with 14 bases spanning the gap. CDR3 sequence: CASSQLGGNTEAFF. The DNA of the CDR3 is TGTGCCAGCTCCCAACTAGGAGGGAACACTGAAGCTTTCTTT.

In its sample, this clone was seen many times. The rearrangement links TRBV5-5 to TRBJ1-5; D possibly corresponds to TRBD1 (5 bases). This CDR3 is 14 amino acids long. Germline V gene data show CDR1 as SGHKS and CDR2 as YYEKEE (reference sequence). V lost 1 base and J lost 5, with 10 bases in between. The CDR3 protein is CASSLFGADQPQHF. The CDR3 nucleotides read TGTGCCAGCAGCTTGTTTGGGGCCGATCAGCCCCAGCATTTT. Based on the CDR3 plus reference TRBV5-5 and TRBJ1-5, the full variable domain is DAGVTQSPTHLIKTRGQQVTLRCSPISGHKSVSWYQQVLGQGPQFIFQYYEKEERGRGNFPDRFSARQFPNYSSELNVNALLLGDSALYLCASSLFGADQPQHFGDGTRLSIL.

The rearrangement uses TRBV30 and TRBJ1-1; no clear D gene. V was shortened by 0 bases and J by 1 base, with 12 bases between the two germline ends. This CDR3 is 15 amino acids long. Germline assignment: CDR1 GTSNPN and CDR2 SVGIG (reference sequence). CDR3 residues: CAWSVALGWNTEAFF. In DNA form, the CDR3 reads TGTGCCTGGAGTGTAGCCCTCGGGTGGAACACTGAAGCTTTCTTT.

This clone showed up just a few times. This sequence joins TRBV5-4 and TRBJ2-7; TRBD2 aligns across 11 bases. Germline assignment: CDR1 SGHNT and CDR2 YYREEE (reference sequence). The CDR3 runs 13 residues. V lost 5 bases and J lost 5; bases outside the gene matches: 3. The CDR3 sequence is CASRASGGHEQYF. In nucleotides, the CDR3 is TGTGCCAGCAGGGCTAGCGGGGGGCACGAGCAGTACTTC.

The rearrangement joins TRBV6-2 or TRBV6-3 to TRBJ1-5; the match to TRBD1 covers 8 bases. Germline CDR1 MNHEY, CDR2 SVGEGT. Trimming took 2 bases from V and 0 from J; bases not matched to a gene: 6. The length of the CDR3 is 17 residues. DNA of the CDR3: TGTGCCAGCAGTTACGGGACAGGCAGATATAGCAATCAGCCCCAGCATTTT. Its translation: CASSYGTGRYSNQPQHF.

The chain carries TRBV5-1 and TRBJ2-7, with 8 positions matching TRBD2. This CDR3 region has 16 residues. Trimming took 3 bases from V and 4 from J; bases not matched to a gene: 12. Germline values: CDR1 SGHRS, CDR2 YFSETQ. For the CDR3, the DNA is TGCGCCAGCAGCTCCAACGGGGCTAGCGGGCTATACGAGCAGTACTTC. It specifies CASSSNGASGLYEQYF. Filled out from reference TRBV5-1 and TRBJ2-7, the complete variable domain reads KAGVTQTPRYLIKTRGQQVTLSCSPISGHRSVSWYQQTPGQGLQFLFEYFSETQRNKGNFPGRFSGRQFSNSRSEMNVSTLELGDSALYLCASSSNGASGLYEQYFGPGTRLTVT.

The V gene is TRBV12-3 or TRBV12-4, the J gene TRBJ2-1; D is possibly TRBD2 (6 bases). Trimming stripped 4 bases from V and 10 bases from J, with 14 bases between. This CDR3 comprises 13 residues. DNA of the CDR3: TGTGCCAGCAGTTCAAATACTCTAGCGGAGCAGTTCTTC. It translates to CASSSNTLAEQFF.

The chain carries TRBV6-5 and TRBJ2-1, with 9 bases that match TRBD2. The CDR3 runs to 15 residues. Losses at the gene ends were 5 bases for V and 4 bases for J; bases not matched to a gene: 6. CDR1 is MNHEY and CDR2 is SVGAGI in the germline V gene. This chain's CDR3 is CASSTLAGPYNEQFF. CDR3 nucleotide sequence: TGTGCCAGCAGTACACTAGCGGGTCCATACAATGAGCAGTTCTTC.

The chain uses TRBV6-1 and TRBJ1-1; D is possibly TRBD1 (6 bases). Looked up from germline, CDR1 is MNHNS and CDR2 is SASEGT. V lost 1 base and J 1 base, leaving 13 bases between the germline ends. This CDR3 region has 16 residues. CDR3 in amino acids: CASSEGTGPANTEAFF. CDR3 sequence (DNA): TGTGCCAGCAGTGAAGGTACAGGGCCGGCGAACACTGAAGCTTTCTTT.

This chain links TRBV15 with TRBJ1-2; D perhaps matches TRBD1 (6 bases). The CDR3 has 14 amino acids. V lost 0 bases, J lost 6 bases, and 11 bases lay in between. The germline gives CDR1 LNHNV, CDR2 YYDKDF (reference sequence). The CDR3, as DNA: TGTGCCACCAGCAGAGATTTAGGGACACATGGCTACACCTTC. Residues: CATSRDLGTHGYTF. Supplemented by reference TRBV15 and TRBJ1-2, the full variable domain reads DAMVIQNPRYQVTQFGKPVTLSCSQTLNHNVMYWYQQKSSQAPKLLFHYYDKDFNNEADTPDNFQSRRPNTSFCFLDIRSPGLGDTAMYLCATSRDLGTHGYTFGSGTRLTVV.

The chain carries TRBV12-2 and TRBJ2-5; TRBD2 was called by the table and not checked on the DNA. TRBV12-2 is noted as a pseudogene. The CDR3 is 14 residues long. In DNA form, the CDR3 reads TGTGCAAGTCGCTTAGCGGAGAAGCAAGAGACCCAGTACTTC. Encoded protein: CASRLAEKQETQYF.

The chain joins TRBV7-2 to TRBJ1-4; a possible D gene is TRBD1 (6 bases). CDR3 length: 17 amino acids. V was shortened by 0 bases and J by 4 bases, with 15 bases between the two germline ends. CDR1 and CDR2 from the germline V gene are SGHTA and FQGNSA. The CDR3 spells CASSLALSTGLNEKLFF. The CDR3 bases are TGTGCCAGCAGCTTAGCCCTCTCGACAGGACTTAATGAAAAACTGTTTTTT.

J is TRBJ2-1 and V is TRBV18; D uncertain. The germline CDR1 and CDR2 sequences are KGHSH and LQKENI. Trimming took off 3 bases at V and 9 bases at J, with 9 bases between the two ends. The CDR3 loop spans 12 amino acids. The CDR3 loop reads CASSPRLGEQFF. The CDR3, as DNA: TGTGCCAGCTCACCGAGACTTGGTGAGCAGTTCTTC. The complete variable domain, with remaining parts taken from reference TRBV18 and TRBJ2-1, reads NAGVMQNPRHLVRRRGQEARLRCSPMKGHSHVYWYRQLPEEGLKFMVYLQKENIIDESGMPKERFSAEFPKEGPSILRIQQVVRGDSAAYFCASSPRLGEQFFGPGTRLTVL.

The chain carries TRBV5-5 and TRBJ2-5; the match to TRBD1 covers 9 bases. CDR3 size: 16 residues. The junction had 9 bases not matched to a gene; V was cut back by 1 base and J by 5 bases. Germline V gives CDR1 SGHKS, CDR2 YYEKEE (reference sequence). CDR3 region: CASSLYRTGEHETQYF. The DNA for the CDR3 is TGTGCCAGCAGCTTGTATAGGACAGGGGAACACGAGACCCAGTACTTC.

This clone was seen a single time. V gene TRBV23-1 combines with J gene TRBJ2-7, with 9 bases that match TRBD1. TRBV23-1 is labeled an ORF, and its function is uncertain. The length of the CDR3 is 12 residues. Unmatched junction bases numbered 0, after V lost 6 bases and J lost 3 bases. The CDR3 loop reads CASRDRGYEQYF. The CDR3 DNA reads TGCGCCAGCAGGGACAGGGGCTACGAGCAGTACTTC.

As concerns this clone: The sample carries other DNA sequences with the same CDR3. CDR3 DNA: TGTGCCTGGAGTGGTGGACAGGGCGATCAGCCCCAGCATTTT. Translation: CAWSGGQGDQPQHF. The J gene is TRBJ1-5, the V gene TRBV30; TRBD1 aligns across 8 bases. This CDR3 is 14 amino acids long. Trimming removed 1 base from V and 5 bases from J; junction bases left unmatched: 4. CDR1 and CDR2 (germline): GTSNPN, SVGIG (reference sequence).